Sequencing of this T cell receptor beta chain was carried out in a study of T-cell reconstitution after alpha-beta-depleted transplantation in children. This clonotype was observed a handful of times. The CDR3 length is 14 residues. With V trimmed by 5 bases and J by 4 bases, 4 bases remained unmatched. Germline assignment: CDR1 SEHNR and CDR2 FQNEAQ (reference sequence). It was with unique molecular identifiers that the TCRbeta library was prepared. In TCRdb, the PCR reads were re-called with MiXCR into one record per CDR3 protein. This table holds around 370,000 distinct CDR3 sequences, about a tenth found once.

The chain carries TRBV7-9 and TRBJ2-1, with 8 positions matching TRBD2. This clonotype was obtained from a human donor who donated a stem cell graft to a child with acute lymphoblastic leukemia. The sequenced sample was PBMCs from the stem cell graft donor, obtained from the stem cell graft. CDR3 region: CASSPGGMYNEQFF. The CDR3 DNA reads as TGTGCCAGCAGCCCGGGGGGGATGTACAATGAGCAGTTCTTC.